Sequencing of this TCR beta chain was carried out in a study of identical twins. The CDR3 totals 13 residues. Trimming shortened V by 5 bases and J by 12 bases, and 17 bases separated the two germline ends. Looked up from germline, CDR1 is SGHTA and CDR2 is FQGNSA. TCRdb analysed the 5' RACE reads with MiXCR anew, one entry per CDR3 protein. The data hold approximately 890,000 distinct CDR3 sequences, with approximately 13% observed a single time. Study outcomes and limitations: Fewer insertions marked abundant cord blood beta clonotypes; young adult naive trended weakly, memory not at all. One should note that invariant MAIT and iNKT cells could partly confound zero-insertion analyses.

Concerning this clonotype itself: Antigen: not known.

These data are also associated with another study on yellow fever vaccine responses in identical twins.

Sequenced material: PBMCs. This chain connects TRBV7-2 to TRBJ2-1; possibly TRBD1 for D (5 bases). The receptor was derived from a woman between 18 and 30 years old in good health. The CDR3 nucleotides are TGTGCCAGCAGCCAAGGGGCTGCAATGGCGCAGTTCTTC. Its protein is CASSQGAAMAQFF. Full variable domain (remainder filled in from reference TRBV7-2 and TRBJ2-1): GAGVSQSPSNKVTEKGKDVELRCDPISGHTALYWYRQSLGQGLEFLIYFQGNSAPDKSGLPSDRFSAERTGGSVSTLTIQRTQQEDSAVYLCASSQGAAMAQFFGPGTRLTVL.